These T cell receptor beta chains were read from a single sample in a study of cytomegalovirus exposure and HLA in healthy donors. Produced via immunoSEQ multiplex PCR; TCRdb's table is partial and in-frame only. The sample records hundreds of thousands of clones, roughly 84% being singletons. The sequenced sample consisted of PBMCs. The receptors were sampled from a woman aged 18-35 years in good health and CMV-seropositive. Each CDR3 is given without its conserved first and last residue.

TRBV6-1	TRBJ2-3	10	ATGSQGNTQY
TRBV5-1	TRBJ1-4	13	ASSGGGLYNEKLF
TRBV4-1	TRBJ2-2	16	ASSPTFISGSGTGELF
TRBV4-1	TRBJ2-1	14	ASSRISGGSYNEQF
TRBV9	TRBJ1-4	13	ASSVQGATNEKLF
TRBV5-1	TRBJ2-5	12	ASSLRGSQETQY
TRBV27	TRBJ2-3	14	ASSPLDRVVTDTQY
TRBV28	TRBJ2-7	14	ASSFTRGPNPYEQY
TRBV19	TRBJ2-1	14	ASSIVGTGEGNEQF
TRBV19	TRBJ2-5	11	ASTGTVQETQY
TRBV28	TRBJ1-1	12	ASSPPGRETEAF
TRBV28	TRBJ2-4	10	ASSPGGTIQY
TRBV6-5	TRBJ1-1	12	ASSYRTGGTEAF
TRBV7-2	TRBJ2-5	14	ASSRYTGLAEETQY
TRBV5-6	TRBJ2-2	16	ASSLVGELPTNTGELF
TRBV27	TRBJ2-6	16	ASSFGALRWSGANVLT
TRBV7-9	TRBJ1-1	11	ASSPTGNTEAF
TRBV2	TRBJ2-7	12	ARARTGGSYEQY
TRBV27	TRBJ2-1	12	ASSWGRLNNEQF
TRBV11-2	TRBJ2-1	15	ASSRVPLAGTYNEQF
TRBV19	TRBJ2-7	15	ASSIAPSGRGSYEQY
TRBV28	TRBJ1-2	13	ASSFKQGSNYGYT
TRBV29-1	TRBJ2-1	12	SLKGVLGYNEQF
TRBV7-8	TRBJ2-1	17	ASSRPRATSGTGYNEQF
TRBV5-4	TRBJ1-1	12	ASSSPDRATEAF
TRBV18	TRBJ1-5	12	ASSPGVSNQPQH
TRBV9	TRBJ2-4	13	ASSPSGSAQNIQY
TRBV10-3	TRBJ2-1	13	AISAQRAADNEQF
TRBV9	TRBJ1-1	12	ASSVVSRNTEAF
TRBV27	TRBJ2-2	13	ASTSVPSNTGELF
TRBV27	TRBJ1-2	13	ASSTHRGRSPGYT
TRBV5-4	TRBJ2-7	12	ASSFASVPYEQY
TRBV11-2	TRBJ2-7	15	ASSTGFPFGSSYEQY
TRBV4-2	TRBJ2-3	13	ASSQDGRATDTQY
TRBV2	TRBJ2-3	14	ASSDPGGTRTDTQY
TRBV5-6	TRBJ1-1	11	ASSGRGNTEAF
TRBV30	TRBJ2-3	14	AWSIPLAGGADTQY
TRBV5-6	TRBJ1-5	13	ASSSTGGRDQPQH
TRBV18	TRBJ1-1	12	ASSPGSGKTEAF
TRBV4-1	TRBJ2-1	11	ASSQGLQREQF
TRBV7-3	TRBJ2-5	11	ASSLELRETQY
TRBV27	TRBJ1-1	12	ASSLKRRNTEAF
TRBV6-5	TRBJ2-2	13	ASRGVAGDTGELF
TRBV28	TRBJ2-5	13	ASSATGTGTETQY
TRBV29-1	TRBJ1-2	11	SVNPGYYYGYT
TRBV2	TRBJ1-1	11	ASKRTGGTEAF
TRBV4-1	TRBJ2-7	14	ASSQESLRDPYEQY
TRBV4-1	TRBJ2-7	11	ASSQTGTYEQY
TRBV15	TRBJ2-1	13	ATSSSDSGDNEQF
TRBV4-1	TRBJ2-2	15	ASSQDQAGGYTGELF
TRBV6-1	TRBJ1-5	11	ASSEDRAQPQH
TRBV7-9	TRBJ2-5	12	ASSSRDRGETQY
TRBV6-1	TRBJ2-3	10	AGGLPGDTQY
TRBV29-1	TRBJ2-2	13	SVLSPGGRTGELF
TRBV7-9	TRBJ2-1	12	ASSPRWREGEQF
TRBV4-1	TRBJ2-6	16	ASSHIRGAKPRANVLT
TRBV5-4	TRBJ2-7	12	ASTGTGGLYEQY
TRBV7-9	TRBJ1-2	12	ASSLDRGNSGYT
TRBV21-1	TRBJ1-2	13	ASISKAVRGYGYT
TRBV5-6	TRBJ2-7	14	ASSPVLAPPSYEQY